A selection of T cell receptor beta chains follows, all from one sample in a study of chemoradiotherapy in HPV16-positive cancers. Sequencing was performed with immunoSEQ multiplex PCR; in TCRdb, only in-frame clones are kept and a portion is missing. Of 25,000 to 35,000 clones in the sample, about 87% were seen once. The source was blood, collected from a patient who underwent chemoradiotherapy. All receptors derive from a human donor with HPV-associated anogenital cancer. Each CDR3 is given with its conserved first and last residue. The D gene is left open where the match is weak. The size entry is marked missing in some rows and otherwise reads once, few, many or a size class.

CDR3 protein: CASRYGTEAFF; CDR3 DNA: TGTGCCAGCAGGTACGGTACTGAAGCTTTCTTT; clone size: once; J gene: TRBJ1-1; V gene: TRBV28; D gene: -
CDR3 protein: CASRPRGASWNEQFF; CDR3 DNA: TGTGCCAGCAGACCACGGGGGGCCTCTTGGAATGAGCAGTTCTTC; clone size: -; J gene: TRBJ2-1; V gene: TRBV2; D gene: -
CDR3 protein: CASSPQYDSVNTEAFF; CDR3 DNA: TGTGCCAGCAGCCCCCAATACGACAGTGTGAACACTGAAGCTTTCTTT; clone size: few; J gene: TRBJ1-1; V gene: TRBV9; D gene: -
CDR3 protein: CAWNREANEKLFF; CDR3 DNA: TGTGCCTGGAACAGGGAGGCTAATGAAAAACTGTTTTTT; clone size: -; J gene: TRBJ1-4; V gene: TRBV30; D gene: -
CDR3 protein: CASSPRVALTKDTQYF; CDR3 DNA: TGTGCCAGCTCACCAAGGGTCGCACTTACCAAAGATACGCAGTATTTT; clone size: -; J gene: TRBJ2-3; V gene: TRBV18; D gene: -
CDR3 protein: CASSFGTSGGTDTQYF; CDR3 DNA: TGCGCCAGCAGCTTCGGGACTAGCGGGGGGACAGATACGCAGTATTTT; clone size: -; J gene: TRBJ2-3; V gene: TRBV5-1; D gene: TRBD2
CDR3 protein: CASSPEGAYTEAFF; CDR3 DNA: TGTGCCAGCAGCCCTGAGGGGGCTTATACTGAAGCTTTCTTT; clone size: -; J gene: TRBJ1-1; V gene: TRBV9; D gene: TRBD1
CDR3 protein: CASSYSSGQLMYEQYF; CDR3 DNA: TGTGCCAGCAGTTACTCCTCGGGGCAACTGATGTACGAGCAGTACTTC; clone size: -; J gene: TRBJ2-7; V gene: TRBV6-5; D gene: -
CDR3 protein: CASSPAGAGEAFF; CDR3 DNA: TGTGCCAGTAGTCCGGCGGGGGCAGGAGAAGCTTTCTTT; clone size: -; J gene: TRBJ1-1; V gene: TRBV19; D gene: -
CDR3 protein: CASSPKGARTDTQYF; CDR3 DNA: TGTGCCAGCAGTCCTAAGGGGGCTCGGACAGATACGCAGTATTTT; clone size: -; J gene: TRBJ2-3; V gene: TRBV6-5; D gene: TRBD1
CDR3 protein: CASSLTSGETDTQYF; CDR3 DNA: TGTGCCAGCAGTCTGACTAGCGGGGAAACAGATACGCAGTATTTT; clone size: few; J gene: TRBJ2-3; V gene: TRBV7-3; D gene: TRBD2
CDR3 protein: CASSLEAGGPWNEQFF; CDR3 DNA: TGTGCCAGCAGCTTAGAGGCGGGAGGGCCATGGAATGAGCAGTTCTTC; clone size: -; J gene: TRBJ2-1; V gene: TRBV7-6; D gene: TRBD2
CDR3 protein: CASSFGGLDTEAFF; CDR3 DNA: TGTGCCAGCAGTTTTGGGGGCTTGGACACTGAAGCTTTCTTT; clone size: -; J gene: TRBJ1-1; V gene: TRBV27; D gene: -
CDR3 protein: CASSAEGRSIFNYGYTF; CDR3 DNA: TGTGCCAGCAGCGCCGAGGGCAGGTCGATTTTTAACTATGGCTACACCTTC; clone size: -; J gene: TRBJ1-2; V gene: TRBV7-9; D gene: -
CDR3 protein: CASSEEVPYEQYF; CDR3 DNA: TGTGCCAGCAGTGAAGAGGTCCCCTACGAGCAGTACTTC; clone size: -; J gene: TRBJ2-7; V gene: TRBV6-1; D gene: -
CDR3 protein: CASSPRTGNTEAFF; CDR3 DNA: TGTGCCAGCAGTCCCCGGACAGGGAACACTGAAGCTTTCTTT; clone size: -; J gene: TRBJ1-1; V gene: TRBV27; D gene: TRBD1
CDR3 protein: CAWSVRGGAGNTIYF; CDR3 DNA: TGTGCCTGGAGTGTAAGGGGTGGGGCTGGAAACACCATATATTTT; clone size: -; J gene: TRBJ1-3; V gene: TRBV30; D gene: -
CDR3 protein: CASSPGLAGGHNEQFF; CDR3 DNA: TGCGCCAGCAGCCCAGGACTAGCGGGAGGACATAATGAGCAGTTCTTC; clone size: -; J gene: TRBJ2-1; V gene: TRBV5-1; D gene: TRBD2
CDR3 protein: CASSEGPGGYGYTF; CDR3 DNA: TGTGCCAGCAGTGAAGGCCCAGGGGGCTATGGCTACACCTTC; clone size: -; J gene: TRBJ1-2; V gene: TRBV2; D gene: TRBD1
CDR3 protein: CASSIDHSQNIQYF; CDR3 DNA: TGTGCCAGTAGTATAGATCACAGTCAAAACATTCAGTACTTC; clone size: once; J gene: TRBJ2-4; V gene: TRBV19; D gene: -
CDR3 protein: CASSRDRGGWYNEQFF; CDR3 DNA: TGTGCCAGCAGCCGCGACAGGGGAGGTTGGTACAATGAGCAGTTCTTC; clone size: -; J gene: TRBJ2-1; V gene: TRBV7-3; D gene: TRBD1
CDR3 protein: CASSVRGVTYNEQFF; CDR3 DNA: TGTGCCAGCAGTGTCAGGGGAGTAACCTACAATGAGCAGTTCTTC; clone size: -; J gene: TRBJ2-1; V gene: TRBV27; D gene: -
CDR3 protein: CASSLGLAGGRDTQYF; CDR3 DNA: TGTGCCAGCAGCTTGGGACTAGCGGGGGGGCGAGATACGCAGTATTTT; clone size: few; J gene: TRBJ2-3; V gene: TRBV5-4; D gene: TRBD2
CDR3 protein: CASSPYYTGLRSGANVLTF; CDR3 DNA: TGTGCCAGCTCACCCTATTATACAGGCCTACGCTCTGGGGCCAACGTCCTGACTTTC; clone size: -; J gene: TRBJ2-6; V gene: TRBV18; D gene: -
CDR3 protein: CASSLPAIADEQYF; CDR3 DNA: TGCGCCAGCAGCTTACCCGCGATAGCGGACGAGCAGTACTTC; clone size: few; J gene: TRBJ2-7; V gene: TRBV5-1; D gene: -
CDR3 protein: CASSVSGGAYRGNTIYF; CDR3 DNA: TGTGCCAGCAGCGTATCAGGGGGCGCTTACCGTGGAAACACCATATATTTT; clone size: -; J gene: TRBJ1-3; V gene: TRBV9; D gene: TRBD1
CDR3 protein: CASSVSVQAGNEQFF; CDR3 DNA: TGCGCCAGCAGCGTCTCGGTCCAGGCTGGGAATGAGCAGTTCTTC; clone size: -; J gene: TRBJ2-1; V gene: TRBV5-1; D gene: -
CDR3 protein: CAWSEWGGPQHF; CDR3 DNA: TGTGCCTGGAGTGAGTGGGGAGGACCCCAGCATTTT; clone size: -; J gene: TRBJ1-5; V gene: TRBV30; D gene: -
CDR3 protein: CATSRARTGRAEAFF; CDR3 DNA: TGTGCCACCAGCAGAGCACGGACAGGGAGAGCTGAAGCTTTCTTT; clone size: once; J gene: TRBJ1-1; V gene: TRBV15; D gene: TRBD1
CDR3 protein: CASSDQQRAYEQYF; CDR3 DNA: TGTGCCAGCAGCGACCAACAAAGGGCCTACGAGCAGTACTTC; clone size: -; J gene: TRBJ2-7; V gene: TRBV5-4; D gene: -
CDR3 protein: CASSSPTGTEGKQYF; CDR3 DNA: TGTGCCAGCAGCTCCCCCACGGGAACAGAAGGAAAGCAGTACTTC; clone size: once; J gene: TRBJ2-7; V gene: TRBV5-4; D gene: -
CDR3 protein: CASSDVGTGTNYGYTF; CDR3 DNA: TGTGCCAGCAGCGACGTAGGGACAGGCACTAACTATGGCTACACCTTC; clone size: -; J gene: TRBJ1-2; V gene: TRBV5-6; D gene: TRBD1
CDR3 protein: CASSPPGVSSYNEQFF; CDR3 DNA: TGTGCCAGCTCACCACCGGGGGTTTCCTCCTACAATGAGCAGTTCTTC; clone size: -; J gene: TRBJ2-1; V gene: TRBV18; D gene: -
CDR3 protein: CASSVNPGATYEQYF; CDR3 DNA: TGTGCCAGCAGCGTTAACCCAGGGGCAACCTACGAGCAGTACTTC; clone size: -; J gene: TRBJ2-7; V gene: TRBV9; D gene: -
CDR3 protein: CASTPGSFLNTEAFF; CDR3 DNA: TGTGCCAGCACCCCCGGGTCTTTCCTGAACACTGAAGCTTTCTTT; clone size: -; J gene: TRBJ1-1; V gene: TRBV6-5; D gene: -
CDR3 protein: CSVERAGRAFF; CDR3 DNA: TGCAGCGTTGAGAGGGCAGGGAGAGCTTTCTTT; clone size: -; J gene: TRBJ1-1; V gene: TRBV29-1; D gene: -
CDR3 protein: CASSGDRGGADTQYF; CDR3 DNA: TGTGCCAGCAGTGGCGACAGGGGGGGGGCAGATACGCAGTATTTT; clone size: once; J gene: TRBJ2-3; V gene: TRBV25-1; D gene: TRBD1